This T cell receptor beta chain is drawn from a study of shared clonotypes between healthy human individuals. TCRdb's copy holds only in-frame clones and misses some; the assay was immunoSEQ multiplex PCR. The table shows about 2.1 million clones, with around 93% occurring only once. CD45RO-negative, CCR7-positively selected cells formed the naive CD8 fraction, excluding terminally differentiated effector memory CD45RA+ cells. The TCR originated in a man aged 18 to 29 in good health. Some clones in this sample may be carry-over from other donors' samples. Sequenced input: naive CD8+ T cells from PBMCs.

The CDR3 protein is CASSRDPLGDTQYF. For the CDR3, the DNA is TGTGCCAGCAGCCGGGACCCCCTGGGAGATACGCAGTATTTT. The J gene is TRBJ2-3, the V gene TRBV7-8, with D tentatively TRBD1 or TRBD2 (5 bases each). From germline, CDR1 is SGHVS and CDR2 FQNEAQ. The CDR3 has 14 amino acids. V shed 5 bases and J shed 5 bases, with 14 bases lying between them.